Given below is one T cell receptor (beta chain) in context. Its specificity is not known. This sample is part of a study of identifying expanded T cells in peripheral blood. The study's findings and limits: About 1.2 clones differed between technical replicates, versus around 15 and 19 over time.

The CDR3 runs 15 residues. Looked up from germline, CDR1 is MNHEY and CDR2 is SVGAGI. V lost 6 bases and J 5 bases, leaving 19 bases between the germline ends. TCRdb keeps only in-frame clones here, not all; method: immunoSEQ multiplex PCR. The sample has 84,000 or so clones; over 75% are singletons. The rearrangement links TRBV6-5 to TRBJ2-5; TRBD2 might be the D (6 bases). The sample consisted of blood. This sequence originates from a person between 18 and 69 years old in good health. Here the CDR3 DNA reads TGTGCCAGCAGCCCCCGCCCGGGGGTGGGGGAGACCCAGTACTTC. The encoded protein is CASSPRPGVGETQYF.